This T cell receptor (beta chain) was captured by sequencing in a study of PD-L1 blockade in urothelial cancer. Study overall: Patients' atezolizumab regimen, 1,200 mg intravenously every 3 weeks, began in the mid-2010s.

Measured with immunoSEQ multiplex PCR; TCRdb has only the in-frame clones, and not every one. The sample yields some 51,000 clones, around 89% seen once. The CDR3 consists of 14 residues. V was pared by 7 bases and J by 5 bases, with 9 bases of the junction left unmatched. Germline V gene data show CDR1 as SGHRS and CDR2 as YFSETQ. Time point meaning: peripheral blood 6 weeks after treatment start. This clone is a singleton in its sample. This clonotype was obtained from a man in his sixties with urothelial cancer. The input for sequencing was PBMCs, taken around atezolizumab (anti-PD-L1) treatment. V usage is TRBV5-1 and J usage is TRBJ2-3; 8 nucleotides align to TRBD2. The CDR3 nucleotides are TGCGCCAGCTCGCCAGCGGGAGCATTAGATACGCAGTATTTT. Amino acid sequence: CASSPAGALDTQYF.